Listed below are T cell receptor beta chains from one sample, sequenced in a study of cytomegalovirus exposure and HLA in healthy donors. Only in-frame clones appear in the TCRdb table, and some are missing; sequencing was by immunoSEQ multiplex PCR. Seen here are tens of thousands of clones, less than 75% observed once, and the top ten hold roughly 6%. The sequenced sample consisted of PBMCs. The source of these receptors is a woman aged 30 to 39 in good health and CMV-seropositive. Each CDR3 is given with its conserved first and last residue.

V gene	CDR3 protein
TRBV2	CASSELIGQPLYNEQFF
TRBV2	CASRYGQQPQHF
TRBV7-8	CASITGTGSYNEQFF
TRBV19	CASSPRGTGGQYGYTF
TRBV4-1	CASSHRAAGETQYF
TRBV18	CASSPRQDLAGELFF
TRBV10-2	CATTDRGGSTEAFF
TRBV27	CASSPSTGVGSGYTF
TRBV19	CASSSAGQGAGYEQYF
TRBV19	CASRSGQGGNYGYTF
TRBV19	CATQGLNGANVLTF
TRBV7-2	CASSLKRGSGEQYF
TRBV4-1	CASSPTIGQQYEQYF
TRBV5-1	CASSWGQDTGELFF
TRBV5-1	CATSPGLAGGSSYNEQFF
TRBV27	CASSDYIGTSTGELFF
TRBV29-1	CSAKTGGGAADF
TRBV27	CASSFRRGQLTDNEQFF
TRBV5-1	CASSPTSGGAGTDTQYF
TRBV7-9	CASSLGSNYYEQYF
TRBV9	CASSVAQGYEQYF
TRBV6-4	CASSPTETQPQHF
TRBV9	CASSVAQGAVGNTIYF
TRBV6-1	CASSEWGLGAFF
TRBV6-4	CASSAGQFYGYTF
TRBV7-9	CASSPPTGVGEKLFF
TRBV4-1	CASSQEQGDEAFF
TRBV19	CASSPTGSGYTF
TRBV4-3	CASSQGSATGLTYEQYF
TRBV5-1	CASSAGQNYGYTF
TRBV27	CASGTGGEQYF
TRBV5-8	CASRPGGYTDTQYF
TRBV9	CASSATGGAPYGYTF
TRBV6-5	CASRRTAKIEAFF
TRBV5-1	CASSLATSGPQGTDTQYF
TRBV29-1	CSVEGGYGYGYPF
TRBV19	CASSIVGGSNYGYTF
TRBV7-2	CASSTPGLGTDTQYF
TRBV7-9	CASSLVPGSDYGYTF
TRBV29-1	CSVSPKTGTGTYNEQFF
TRBV2	CASRADRLSDEAFF
TRBV29-1	CSYLPSRFGGYTF
TRBV7-7	CASRSSGFTGELFF
TRBV7-9	CASSSDRGGSEAFF
TRBV19	CASSIPPGDTQYF
TRBV7-2	CASSLQGWGNSPLHF
TRBV10-2	CASRAGGNTGELFF
TRBV2	CASRGQGATEAFF
TRBV7-9	CASSLVPAGARTGELFF
TRBV7-6	CASSLEYAGNEQFF
TRBV18	CASSRSSGGFSYNEQFF
TRBV6-6	CASSVRNTEAFF
TRBV28	CASSFTGGTPRYGYTF
TRBV7-9	CASSAQREREAFF